The 25 T cell receptor beta chains presented below share a single source sample, sequenced in a study of shared T cell receptors in the human thymus. The protocol was immunoSEQ multiplex PCR, while the TCRdb copy is restricted to in-frame clones and leaves out a portion. The table shows some 400,000 clones, with about 95% occurring only once. Material: thymocytes. Receptor source: a human donor.

The rearrangement links TRBV7-9 to TRBJ2-7; no definite D call. Germline V lookup: CDR1 SEHNR, CDR2 FQNEAQ (reference sequence). Deletions cut 1 base from V and 0 bases from J, with 22 bases between. This CDR3 comprises 19 residues. The CDR3 DNA reads TGTGCCAGCAGCTTAGAAAATAGTCTAAGCGTCTATACCTCCTACGAGCAGTACTTC. Its protein is CASSLENSLSVYTSYEQYF. The complete variable domain, with remaining parts taken from reference TRBV7-9 and TRBJ2-7, reads DTGVSQNPRHKITKRGQNVTFRCDPISEHNRLYWYRQTLGQGPEFLTYFQNEAQLEKSRLLSDRFSAERPKGSFSTLEIQRTEQGDSAMYLCASSLENSLSVYTSYEQYFGPGTRLTVT.

The V gene is TRBV7-2, the J gene TRBJ2-2; D is ambiguous. The ends were cut back, 1 base at V and 5 bases at J, with 11 bases in the middle. The CDR3 spans 15 residues. Germline V gives CDR1 SGHTA, CDR2 FQGNSA. CDR3 nucleotides: TGTGCCAGCAGCTTAGGGGCTCCCCCGACCGGGGAGCTGTTTTTT. It encodes CASSLGAPPTGELFF. Complete variable domain (other parts from reference TRBV7-2 and TRBJ2-2): GAGVSQSPSNKVTEKGKDVELRCDPISGHTALYWYRQSLGQGLEFLIYFQGNSAPDKSGLPSDRFSAERTGGSVSTLTIQRTQQEDSAVYLCASSLGAPPTGELFFGEGSRLTVL.

This chain links TRBV4-1 with TRBJ2-1, with 7 bases aligning to TRBD2. After removal of 1 base from V and 0 bases from J, the junction contained 15 bases not matched to a gene. Germline CDR1 reads MGHRA; CDR2 reads YSYEKL. The CDR3 extends over 20 amino acids. This CDR3 is CASSQGNGTNISSSYNEQFF. The DNA for the CDR3 is TGCGCCAGCAGCCAAGGAAACGGGACTAATATATCTAGCTCCTACAATGAGCAGTTCTTC.

The rearrangement uses TRBV6-4 and TRBJ1-1; no definite D call. CDR3 length: 18 residues. Germline V gives CDR1 MRHNA, CDR2 SNTAGT. V was trimmed by 5 bases and J by 0 bases, leaving 22 bases between them. The CDR3 DNA follows: TGTGCCAGCAGTAAGGATCCGGAGATGAACGGAATGAACACTGAAGCTTTCTTT. Its protein product is CASSKDPEMNGMNTEAFF.

The chain uses TRBV5-1 and TRBJ2-3, with 14 bases aligning to TRBD2. Trimming at V came to 0 bases and at J to 2 bases, leaving 2 bases not matched to a gene. The CDR3 loop spans 17 amino acids. Germline lookup yields CDR1 SGHRS and CDR2 YFSETQ. The CDR3, as DNA: TGCGCCAGCAGCTTGGGACTAGCGGGAGGGGACACAGATACGCAGTATTTT. Amino acids: CASSLGLAGGDTDTQYF.

The gene calls are TRBV28 and TRBJ2-7; the D is unclear. CDR1 is MDHEN and CDR2 is SYDVKM in the germline V gene. V lost 3 bases to trimming and J lost 0 bases, with 6 bases between them. CDR3 length: 13 amino acids. The CDR3 nucleotides read TGTGCCAGCAGTTTGTATGGCTCCTACGAGCAGTACTTC. Its protein product is CASSLYGSYEQYF.

This clone was picked up one time. V is TRBV11-2 and J is TRBJ2-7, with 7 bases identical to TRBD1. V shed 1 base, J shed 3 bases, and the junction held 9 bases outside the gene matches. CDR3 size: 16 residues. CDR1 SGHAT and CDR2 FQNNGV come from the germline V gene. The CDR3 reads CASSLGPPAGGYEQYF. CDR3 bases: TGTGCCAGCAGCTTAGGCCCCCCGGCAGGGGGCTACGAGCAGTACTTC. The full variable domain, rest sourced from reference TRBV11-2 and TRBJ2-7, is EAGVAQSPRYKIIEKRQSVAFWCNPISGHATLYWYQQILGQGPKLLIQFQNNGVVDDSQLPKDRFSAERLKGVDSTLKIQPAKLEDSAVYLCASSLGPPAGGYEQYFGPGTRLTVT.

With respect to this clone: Germline is not matched at one junction end, which may reflect a read error. V and J are TRBV7-7 and TRBJ2-1, with D unclear. This CDR3 region has 13 residues. Germline V gene sequence: CDR1 SSHAT, CDR2 FNYEAQ (reference sequence). The CDR3: CASSSYLGNEQFF. The CDR3 DNA reads TGTGCTAGCAGCTCCTACCTAGGCAATGAGCAGTTCTTC.

The genes are TRBV29-1 and TRBJ2-5, with 13 bases that match TRBD2. The CDR3 is made up of 14 amino acids. The germline V gene encodes CDR1 SQVTM and CDR2 ANQGSEA. The V gene end was trimmed by 7 bases and the J gene end by 4 bases; junction bases not matched to a gene: 6. The CDR3 nucleotides are TGCAGCGCCCCAACTAGCGGGGGGGGAGAGACCCAGTACTTC. Translating gives CSAPTSGGGETQYF.

This clone has only one observation. CDR3 nucleotide sequence: TGTGCCAGCTCACCACCGTCAGGCAATGAGCAGTTCTTC. Amino acid sequence: CASSPPSGNEQFF. This rearrangement joins TRBV18 to TRBJ2-1; no clear D. Trimming left V 0 bases short and J 6 bases short, with 6 bases between. CDR1 and CDR2 (germline): KGHSH, LQKENI. The length of the CDR3 is 13 residues.

The rearrangement links TRBV28 to TRBJ2-5; D is undetermined. Trimming cost V 3 bases and J 3 bases, with 8 bases left between them. The CDR3 consists of 13 residues. Germline V gene sequence: CDR1 MDHEN, CDR2 SYDVKM. The CDR3 spells CASSFRSKETQYF. CDR3 sequence (DNA): TGTGCCAGCAGTTTTCGTAGTAAAGAGACCCAGTACTTC.

V and J are TRBV5-1 and TRBJ2-7, with D perhaps matching TRBD1 (5 bases). Germline V gene sequence: CDR1 SGHRS, CDR2 YFSETQ. The CDR3 runs to 15 residues. The V gene lost 4 bases and the J gene lost 3 bases, with 17 bases spanning the gap. The CDR3 loop reads CASSRTEGADYEQYF. The CDR3 DNA follows: TGCGCCAGCAGCCGAACGGAAGGGGCGGACTACGAGCAGTACTTC.

V gene TRBV1 combines with J gene TRBJ2-5; the D call in the table, TRBD2, was not verified against the DNA. TRBV1 is a pseudogene locus. The CDR3 consists of 19 residues. CDR3 DNA sequence: TGCGCAGAGCGGCCGCCGGGACTAGCGGGAGCGACGAGGGAAGAGACCCAGTACTTC. This encodes CAERPPGLAGATREETQYF.

This rearrangement joins TRBV11-2 to TRBJ2-7; 9 bases match TRBD1. J was trimmed by 4 bases and V by 5 bases; bases with no gene match: 15. From germline, CDR1 is SGHAT and CDR2 FQNNGV. The CDR3 has 17 amino acids. The CDR3 is CASSQNFAGTGSYEQYF. The CDR3 DNA reads TGTGCCAGCAGCCAGAATTTCGCCGGGACAGGGTCGTACGAGCAGTACTTC.

A single count supports this clone. The rearrangement uses TRBV18 and TRBJ2-2; D unclear. Germline CDR1 KGHSH, CDR2 LQKENI. V was pared by 4 bases and J by 3 bases, with 9 bases between. This CDR3 spans 14 amino acids. The CDR3 region has the DNA TGTGCCAGCTCACTCGGTTCCTACACCGGGGAGCTGTTTTTT. Translated: CASSLGSYTGELFF.

The chain has TRBV7-8 and TRBJ2-5; D not certain. The CDR3 covers 12 residues. Germline V gives CDR1 SGHVS, CDR2 FQNEAQ. Trimming cost V 5 bases and J 5 bases, with 9 bases left between them. The CDR3 bases are TGTGCCAGCAGCCACCCTCGGGAGACCCAGTACTTC. Its protein product is CASSHPRETQYF.

The chain carries TRBV30 and TRBJ1-2, with D tentatively TRBD1 (5 bases). CDR3 length: 14 amino acids. Germline assignment: CDR1 GTSNPN and CDR2 SVGIG (reference sequence). V lost 3 bases and J lost 4, with 15 bases in between. CDR3 sequence: CAWRTGGRLYGYTF. The CDR3 nucleotides are TGTGCCTGGAGGACCGGGGGTCGCCTCTATGGCTACACCTTC. Variable domain in full (rest from reference TRBV30 and TRBJ1-2): SQTIHQWPATLVQPVGSPLSLECTVEGTSNPNLYWYRQAAGRGLQLLFYSVGIGQISSEVPQNLSASRPQDRQFILSSKKLLLSDSGFYLCAWRTGGRLYGYTFGSGTRLTVV.

The rearrangement joins TRBV28 to TRBJ2-6, with a tentative D call TRBD2 (6 bases). The CDR3 contains 22 residues. Trimming removed 1 base at V and 0 bases at J, with 25 bases between. CDR1 is MDHEN and CDR2 is SYDVKM in the germline V gene. CDR3 protein: CASSLFGVRVITGGSGANVLTF. The CDR3 DNA reads as TGTGCCAGCAGTTTATTCGGCGTCAGGGTGATCACCGGGGGCTCTGGGGCCAACGTCCTGACTTTC. The complete variable domain, with remaining parts taken from reference TRBV28 and TRBJ2-6, reads DVKVTQSSRYLVKRTGEKVFLECVQDMDHENMFWYRQDPGLGLRLIYFSYDVKMKEKGDIPEGYSVSREKKERFSLILESASTNQTSMYLCASSLFGVRVITGGSGANVLTFGAGSRLTVL.

V and J are TRBV6-5 and TRBJ2-5; weak D call: TRBD1 (5 bases). This CDR3 contains 12 residues. Germline assignment: CDR1 MNHEY and CDR2 SVGAGI. V was clipped by 2 bases and J by 6 bases, with 7 bases between them. CDR3 DNA sequence: TGTGCCAGCAGTTACAGGGGTCAGACCCAGTACTTC. Protein sequence: CASSYRGQTQYF.

The chain combines TRBV10-2 with TRBJ2-7; TRBD2 is a possible D gene (6 bases). The CDR3 is made up of 13 amino acids. Germline CDR1 reads WSHSY; CDR2 reads SAAADI. V shed 6 bases and J shed 6 bases, with 15 bases lying between them. The CDR3 DNA reads as TGCGCCAGCAGCCGCTGGGGGGACTGCGAGCAGTACTTC. Translated: CASSRWGDCEQYF.

J is TRBJ1-1 and V is TRBV13; D possibly corresponds to TRBD1 (5 bases). The V gene's germline CDR1 is PRHDT and CDR2 FYEKMQ (reference sequence). V dropped 5 bases and J dropped 7 bases, with 14 bases sitting between them. This CDR3 comprises 13 residues. In DNA, the CDR3 is TGTGCCAGCAGCCCGACTCGGGGGATTGAAGCTTTCTTT. Translated: CASSPTRGIEAFF.

A note on this clone: Additional DNA sequences in this sample encode the identical CDR3. This chain joins TRBV6-5 and TRBJ1-3; D ambiguous. CDR1 is MNHEY and CDR2 is SVGAGI in the germline V gene. Trimming cost V 3 bases and J 0 bases, with 6 bases left between them. CDR3 length: 14 amino acids. Here the CDR3 reads CASSYSGSGNTIYF. CDR3 bases: TGTGCCAGCAGTTATTCGGGCTCTGGAAACACCATATATTTT.

The V and J genes are TRBV29-1 and TRBJ1-3; D is perhaps TRBD1 (5 bases). Germline-derived CDR1 and CDR2 are SQVTM and ANQGSEA. Trimming shortened V by 2 bases and J by 2 bases, and 10 bases separated the two germline ends. This CDR3 region has 14 residues. DNA for the CDR3: TGCAGCGTTGAAACGGGGCCCCCTGGAAACACCATATATTTT. As protein: CSVETGPPGNTIYF.

The CDR3 reads CASSFKTGEYGYTF. DNA for the CDR3: TGTGCCAGCAGTTTTAAGACAGGGGAATATGGCTACACCTTC. The chain uses TRBV27 and TRBJ1-2; 8 nucleotides line up with TRBD1. Germline loops: CDR1 MNHEY, CDR2 SMNVEV (reference sequence). The length of the CDR3 is 14 residues. Trimming cost V 3 bases and J 5 bases; bases outside gene matches: 5.

This clone was observed once. This chain uses TRBV18 with TRBJ2-5; TRBD1 aligns across 7 bases. The length of the CDR3 is 14 residues. V lost 3 bases, J lost 4 bases, and 5 bases stayed unmatched. CDR1 and CDR2 from the germline V gene are KGHSH and LQKENI. CDR3 bases: TGTGCCAGCTCACCCGTAGGGGGCGTAGAGACCCAGTACTTC. Amino acid sequence: CASSPVGGVETQYF.